The next 18 T cell receptor beta chains were all read from a single sample in a study of T cells in Graves' hyperthyroidism and ophthalmopathy. Amplified regions were TCR beta CDR3 sequences from RNA transcripts. The primer set for the first-round RT-PCR of the TCR CDR3 was HTBI. Each CDR3 protein gets one entry after TCRdb re-called the multiplex PCR reads with MiXCR. The sample contains about 610,000 distinct CDR3 sequences, about 15% of which appear only once. The specimen was blood. Every receptor here comes from a woman aged 40 to 50 with Graves' ophthalmopathy.

The chain recombines TRBV7-3 with TRBJ2-7, with D perhaps matching TRBD1 or TRBD2 (5 bases each). This CDR3 comprises 14 residues. Deletions cut 5 bases from V and 5 bases from J, with 16 bases between. CDR1 and CDR2 from the germline V gene are SGHTA and FQGTGA. The CDR3 protein is CASSPSGASHEQYF. In DNA, the CDR3 is TGTGCCAGCAGCCCCTCCGGGGCCTCGCACGAGCAGTACTTC.

At least ten counts were recorded for this clonotype. The chain is built from TRBV11-2 and TRBJ2-5; the D is unclear. This CDR3 is 13 amino acids long. Germline lookup yields CDR1 SGHAT and CDR2 FQNNGV. Trimming took 7 bases from V and 2 from J, leaving 11 bases between them. CDR3 nucleotide sequence: TGTGCCAGCAAACCGACGGTACAAGAGACCCAGTACTTC. As protein: CASKPTVQETQYF.

This clonotype came up many times. V gene TRBV20-1 combines with J gene TRBJ1-2, with 8 bases fitting TRBD1. V gave up 0 bases and J gave up 2 bases; unmatched junction bases: 5. There are 15 residues in the CDR3. Germline V gene sequence: CDR1 DFQATT, CDR2 SNEGSKA (reference sequence). The CDR3 spells CSARDLAGGNYGYTF. CDR3 bases: TGCAGTGCTAGAGATCTAGCAGGGGGCAACTATGGCTACACCTTC.

Concerning this clonotype itself: A read error may account for a junction end that differs from germline. This chain links TRBV7-9 with TRBJ1-3; D perhaps matches TRBD1 (6 bases). The CDR3 covers 14 residues. Germline CDR1 SEHNR, CDR2 FQNEAQ (reference sequence). This CDR3 reads CASRQQGPGNAIYF. As DNA, the CDR3 is TGTGCCAGCAGACAACAGGGCCCTGGAAACGCCATATATTTT.

V and J are TRBV29-1 and TRBJ1-1; D gene uncertain. Trimming left V 5 bases short and J 0 bases short, with 7 bases between. CDR3 size: 12 residues. Germline CDR1 reads SQVTM; CDR2 reads ANQGSEA. In nucleotides, the CDR3 is TGCAGCGTTTTACAGCTGAACACTGAAGCTTTCTTT. This codes for CSVLQLNTEAFF.

V gene TRBV18 combines with J gene TRBJ2-7, with TRBD2 as a possible D gene (7 bases). V lost 1 base to trimming and J lost 2 bases, with 15 bases between them. The CDR3 extends over 16 amino acids. The germline V gene encodes CDR1 KGHSH and CDR2 LQKENI. This CDR3 is CASSPREQGGTYEQYF. The CDR3 DNA is TGTGCCAGCTCACCACGGGAACAGGGAGGGACCTACGAGCAGTACTTC. Variable domain in full (rest from reference TRBV18 and TRBJ2-7): NAGVMQNPRHLVRRRGQEARLRCSPMKGHSHVYWYRQLPEEGLKFMVYLQKENIIDESGMPKERFSAEFPKEGPSILRIQQVVRGDSAAYFCASSPREQGGTYEQYFGPGTRLTVT.

This clonotype was seen many times. The V and J genes are TRBV12-3 or TRBV12-4 and TRBJ1-5; D is possibly TRBD1 (5 bases). The CDR3 has 14 amino acids. Trimming pared 7 bases from V and 7 bases from J, leaving 17 bases between. Here the CDR3 DNA reads TGTGCCAGCACCAACCCGGGGGGTGGACAGCCCCAGCATTTT. Encoded protein: CASTNPGGGQPQHF.

In this sample, this clonotype turned up many times. The rearrangement joins TRBV27 to TRBJ1-1; no definite D call. Germline V gives CDR1 MNHEY, CDR2 SMNVEV (reference sequence). V was clipped by 0 bases and J by 4 bases, with 12 bases between them. This CDR3 has 15 residues. The CDR3 sequence: CASSLSSVGSTEAFF. The CDR3 DNA reads as TGTGCCAGCAGTTTATCGTCAGTTGGGAGCACTGAAGCTTTCTTT.

This chain joins TRBV19 and TRBJ2-3, with 8 nucleotides matching TRBD1. Losses at the gene ends were 5 bases for V and 1 base for J; bases not matched to a gene: 8. The V gene's germline CDR1 is LNHDA and CDR2 SQIVND (reference sequence). The CDR3 consists of 16 residues. The CDR3 DNA reads TGTGCCAGTAGTCTTTACTCAGGGGGCGGCACAGATACGCAGTATTTT. Translation: CASSLYSGGGTDTQYF.

This clonotype was detected ten times or more. The V and J genes are TRBV15 and TRBJ1-2, with unresolved D. Germline loops: CDR1 LNHNV, CDR2 YYDKDF (reference sequence). V lost 0 bases and J 1 base, leaving 6 bases between the germline ends. CDR3 length equals 14 residues. CDR3 nucleotide sequence: TGTGCCACCAGCAGAGATCGCATTAACTATGGCTACACCTTC. This codes for CATSRDRINYGYTF.

There are many counts of this clonotype. The J gene is TRBJ1-1, the V gene TRBV19; D not certain. Germline V lookup: CDR1 LNHDA, CDR2 SQIVND (reference sequence). The V and J ends lost 3 bases and 0 bases respectively, with 11 bases between them. This CDR3 is 15 amino acids long. CDR3 coding DNA: TGTGCCAGTAGTATTTCGCTTCGGATGAACACTGAAGCTTTCTTT. This translates into CASSISLRMNTEAFF.

This clonotype was detected many times. The gene calls are TRBV19 and TRBJ1-5; D ambiguous. The CDR3 totals 17 residues. The germline CDR1 and CDR2 sequences are LNHDA and SQIVND (reference sequence). Trimming left V 4 bases short and J 0 bases short, with 16 bases between. The CDR3 DNA reads as TGTGCCAGTAGTAGAGGCAGCTCAACCGATAGCAATCAGCCCCAGCATTTT. As protein: CASSRGSSTDSNQPQHF.

This clonotype was counted many times. The chain employs TRBV28 and TRBJ2-7, with D possibly matching TRBD2 (5 bases). The CDR3 is 13 amino acids. Germline CDR1 reads MDHEN; CDR2 reads SYDVKM. V lost 7 bases and J 3 bases, leaving 13 bases between the germline ends. The CDR3 sequence: CASKGGSLYEQYF. The CDR3 coding sequence is TGTGCCAGCAAAGGCGGGTCCCTCTACGAGCAGTACTTC. The whole variable domain, remainder taken from reference TRBV28 and TRBJ2-7, is DVKVTQSSRYLVKRTGEKVFLECVQDMDHENMFWYRQDPGLGLRLIYFSYDVKMKEKGDIPEGYSVSREKKERFSLILESASTNQTSMYLCASKGGSLYEQYFGPGTRLTVT.

This clonotype was counted ten times or more. CDR3 coding DNA: TGTGCCAGCGGGGGACAGGGGGCCGGGGAGCTGTTTTTT. Encoded protein: CASGGQGAGELFF. The rearrangement uses TRBV7-3 and TRBJ2-2; 11 bases are a match to TRBD1. Germline V gives CDR1 SGHTA, CDR2 FQGTGA. With V trimmed by 8 bases and J by 6 bases, 2 bases remained unmatched. The CDR3 runs 13 residues.

The table lists this clonotype with many counts. The chain carries TRBV20-1 and TRBJ2-7; D is unresolved. The germline V gene encodes CDR1 DFQATT and CDR2 SNEGSKA (reference sequence). The CDR3 sequence is 18 residues long. Trimming left V 0 bases short and J 7 bases short, with 28 bases between. In DNA form, the CDR3 reads TGCAGTGCTAGAGATCTTCTGCGGCCACCTCCTGTCTCGTGGGAGCAGTACTTC. Translating gives CSARDLLRPPPVSWEQYF.

This clonotype was observed many times. The rearrangement uses TRBV28 and TRBJ1-5; D remains ambiguous. The V gene's germline CDR1 is MDHEN and CDR2 SYDVKM. CDR3 length equals 14 residues. V shed 3 bases and J shed 3 bases, with 9 bases lying between them. The CDR3 nucleotides are TGTGCCAGCAGTTTGAGCCAGGTCAATCAGCCCCAGCATTTT. Its protein is CASSLSQVNQPQHF.

This clonotype has ten or more counts. The chain carries TRBV15 and TRBJ1-1; D gene unclear. This CDR3 has 14 amino acids. Trimming removed 4 bases from V and 1 base from J, with 10 bases in between. The germline CDR1 and CDR2 sequences are LNHNV and YYDKDF (reference sequence). As DNA, the CDR3 is TGTGCCACCAGCACCAGACTGACGAACACTGAAGCTTTCTTT. This sequence encodes CATSTRLTNTEAFF.

In its sample, this clonotype was seen many times. The V call is TRBV12-3 or TRBV12-4, the J call TRBJ1-2; D remains unclear. There are 13 residues in the CDR3. V lost 3 bases, J lost 2 bases, and 7 bases lay in between. The CDR3 is CASSFKTNYGYTF. CDR3 bases: TGTGCCAGCAGTTTCAAAACCAACTATGGCTACACCTTC.